A single sample is the source of the 32 T cell receptor beta chains below, sequenced in a study of T cells in Graves' hyperthyroidism and ophthalmopathy. Using RNA transcripts as the source, TCR beta CDR3 regions were amplified. When the TCR CDR3 underwent first-round RT-PCR, the HTBI primer set was used. TCRdb redid the calling of the multiplex PCR reads with MiXCR, one entry per CDR3 protein. The sample includes about 740,000 distinct CDR3 sequences, around 13% of them seen just once. Sequencing was carried out using blood. The receptors were gathered from a woman under 30 with Graves' hyperthyroidism.

This chain connects TRBV10-3 to TRBJ2-7; tentative D call: TRBD1 (6 bases). The V and J ends lost 3 bases and 5 bases respectively, with 14 bases between them. The CDR3 spans 14 residues. Germline V CDR1 and CDR2: ENHRY, SYGVKD. DNA for the CDR3: TGTGCCATCAGTGATTGGGGGCACGGCCACGAGCAGTACTTC. It codes for CAISDWGHGHEQYF.

This clonotype was found a few times. The chain recombines TRBV6-1 with TRBJ2-2; TRBD1 or TRBD2 may be the D gene (5 bases each). The CDR3 totals 14 residues. V dropped 9 bases and J dropped 2 bases, with 13 bases sitting between them. The germline V gene encodes CDR1 MNHNS and CDR2 SASEGT. The CDR3 DNA follows: TGTGCCAGTCACCGTGGGGGAAACACCGGGGAGCTGTTTTTT. As protein: CASHRGGNTGELFF.

The sample holds many counts of this clonotype. The rearrangement joins TRBV28 to TRBJ1-1; D uncertain. Germline-derived CDR1 and CDR2 are MDHEN and SYDVKM. This CDR3 has 14 residues. V lost 8 bases to trimming and J lost 5 bases, with 18 bases between them. The CDR3 DNA reads TGTGCCAGCGGGAGGACGCATTGGGGTACTGAAGCTTTCTTT. Amino acids: CASGRTHWGTEAFF.

Ten or more counts support this clonotype. CDR3 protein: CASSFRHNTGELFF. The DNA of the CDR3 is TGCGCCAGCAGCTTCCGGCATAACACCGGGGAGCTGTTTTTT. The chain combines TRBV5-1 with TRBJ2-2; D is uncertain. In germline, CDR1 is SGHRS, CDR2 YFSETQ. The CDR3 sequence is 14 residues long. The V end was cut by 2 bases, the J end by 2 bases, with 7 bases between. Complete variable domain (other parts from reference TRBV5-1 and TRBJ2-2): KAGVTQTPRYLIKTRGQQVTLSCSPISGHRSVSWYQQTPGQGLQFLFEYFSETQRNKGNFPGRFSGRQFSNSRSEMNVSTLELGDSALYLCASSFRHNTGELFFGEGSRLTVL.

This clonotype is a singleton in its sample. The chain recombines TRBV9 with TRBJ1-4; 9 bases align to TRBD1. CDR1 SGDLS and CDR2 YYNGEE come from the germline V gene. Germline trimming cut 2 bases from V and 8 bases from J; bases unmatched to any gene: 7. CDR3 length: 15 residues. The CDR3 DNA sequence: TGTGCCAGCAGCGTCACAGGGGGCTTGGACGAAAAACTGTTTTTT. It is translated as CASSVTGGLDEKLFF.

The chain joins TRBV3-1 to TRBJ2-1, with a weak D call TRBD1 (6 bases). The V end lost 1 base, the J end lost 4 bases, and 20 bases lay between the germline ends. Germline CDR1 LGHDT, CDR2 YNNKEL (reference sequence). The CDR3 runs 18 residues. CDR3 amino acids: CASSQVSGRLGGYNEQFF. Here the CDR3 DNA reads TGTGCCAGCAGCCAAGTAAGCGGTAGGTTAGGGGGTTACAATGAGCAGTTCTTC.

This clonotype was found a few times. J is TRBJ1-5 and V is TRBV27; D gene ambiguous. Germline V gene sequence: CDR1 MNHEY, CDR2 SMNVEV (reference sequence). Between the trimmed V and J ends, which lost 4 bases and 5 bases, there was a span of 6 bases. This CDR3 has 12 amino acids. CDR3: CASSSWDQPQHF. DNA for the CDR3: TGTGCCAGCAGTTCCTGGGATCAGCCCCAGCATTTT.

This chain uses TRBV10-3 with TRBJ2-7; 11 bases are a match to TRBD1. J was trimmed by 5 bases and V by 10 bases; bases with no gene match: 4. The CDR3 consists of 12 residues. Germline V gives CDR1 ENHRY, CDR2 SYGVKD. Here the CDR3 reads CATRTGGDEQYF. CDR3 nucleotides: TGTGCCACCAGGACAGGGGGCGACGAGCAGTACTTC.

This clonotype came up a few times. This chain links TRBV2 with TRBJ2-2; weak D call: TRBD1 (5 bases). The CDR3 covers 14 residues. Between the trimmed V and J ends, which lost 6 bases and 5 bases, there was a span of 13 bases. Germline CDR1 SNHLY, CDR2 FYNNEI. The CDR3 DNA sequence: TGTGCCAGCAGGCCCGACAGATCGACCGGGGAGCTGTTTTTT. Translation: CASRPDRSTGELFF.

In its sample, this clonotype was seen many times. The CDR3 here is CASTTGRNSGNTIYF. The CDR3 DNA reads TGTGCCAGCACTACGGGACGGAACTCTGGAAACACCATATATTTT. The chain has TRBV2 and TRBJ1-3; D may be TRBD1 (5 bases). Trimming pared 7 bases from V and 0 bases from J, leaving 13 bases between. This CDR3 has 15 amino acids. Germline CDR1 SNHLY, CDR2 FYNNEI.

The genes are TRBV28 and TRBJ2-7, with a tentative D call TRBD2 (6 bases). Trimming stripped 4 bases from V and 5 bases from J, with 12 bases between. This CDR3 spans 13 amino acids. CDR1 and CDR2 from the germline V gene are MDHEN and SYDVKM. The CDR3 DNA reads TGTGCCAGCAGTTCAACTAGCTGGGACGAGCAGTACTTC. It is translated as CASSSTSWDEQYF. Based on the CDR3 plus reference TRBV28 and TRBJ2-7, the full variable domain is DVKVTQSSRYLVKRTGEKVFLECVQDMDHENMFWYRQDPGLGLRLIYFSYDVKMKEKGDIPEGYSVSREKKERFSLILESASTNQTSMYLCASSSTSWDEQYFGPGTRLTVT.

This clonotype appeared many times. V usage is TRBV15 and J usage is TRBJ1-2; tentatively, D is TRBD1 (5 bases). This CDR3 is built from 16 residues. V was clipped by 0 bases and J by 6 bases, with 17 bases between them. Germline V gene data show CDR1 as LNHNV and CDR2 as YYDKDF (reference sequence). This chain's CDR3 is CATSRDLGQGLDGYTF. The CDR3 coding sequence is TGTGCCACCAGCAGAGATTTGGGGCAGGGTTTAGATGGCTACACCTTC.

As DNA, the CDR3 is TGTGCCAGCAGCAACTGGTATGGCTACACCTTC. It yields the protein CASSNWYGYTF. The J gene is TRBJ1-2, the V gene TRBV9; D is uncertain. V was shortened by 4 bases and J by 5 bases, with 6 bases between the two germline ends. The CDR3 length is 11 residues. Germline V gives CDR1 SGDLS, CDR2 YYNGEE.

Notes on this clonotype: With a much larger clone just one base away, this may be a read error. The rearrangement links TRBV7-6 to TRBJ1-4; D is unclear. Germline values: CDR1 SGHVS, CDR2 FNYEAQ. This CDR3 contains 12 residues. The V end lost 5 bases, the J end lost 8 bases, and 9 bases lay between the germline ends. CDR3: CASSPLREKLFF. CDR3 DNA sequence: TGTGCCAGCAGCCCCCTCCGGGAAAAACTGTTTTTT. Supplemented by reference TRBV7-6 and TRBJ1-4, the full variable domain reads GAGVSQSPRYKVTKRGQDVALRCDPISGHVSLYWYRQALGQGPEFLTYFNYEAQQDKSGLPNDRFSAERPEGSISTLTIQRTEQRDSAMYRCASSPLREKLFFGSGTQLSVL.

This chain uses TRBV6-2 or TRBV6-3 with TRBJ1-2; TRBD1 agrees at 7 bases. V was clipped by 6 bases and J by 4 bases; unmatched bases: 5. Germline CDR1 and CDR2: MNHEY and SVGEGT. The CDR3 is 13 amino acids. CDR3 nucleotides: TGTGCCAGCAGGAGGGGGCGCAGCTATGGCTACACCTTC. Protein product: CASRRGRSYGYTF.

This clonotype has at least ten counts. V is TRBV20-1 and J is TRBJ2-7; TRBD2 aligns across 8 bases. CDR3 length equals 14 residues. Germline V lookup: CDR1 DFQATT, CDR2 SNEGSKA (reference sequence). J was trimmed by 2 bases and V by 2 bases; bases with no gene match: 5. For the CDR3, the DNA is TGCAGTGCTAGAAGTTCGGGACTAGCCTACGAGCAGTACTTC. It specifies CSARSSGLAYEQYF.

This clonotype was seen many times. The rearrangement joins TRBV7-9 to TRBJ2-3, with D perhaps TRBD2 (6 bases). The CDR3 totals 16 residues. Germline CDR1 is SEHNR and CDR2 is FQNEAQ (reference sequence). V was trimmed by 0 bases and J by 4 bases, leaving 14 bases between them. CDR3 sequence reads: CASSLAWRESSDTQYF. CDR3 coding DNA: TGTGCCAGCAGCTTAGCCTGGAGGGAGTCGTCAGATACGCAGTATTTT. Full variable domain (missing parts from reference TRBV7-9 and TRBJ2-3): DTGVSQNPRHKITKRGQNVTFRCDPISEHNRLYWYRQTLGQGPEFLTYFQNEAQLEKSRLLSDRFSAERPKGSFSTLEIQRTEQGDSAMYLCASSLAWRESSDTQYFGPGTRLTVL.

Many counts were recorded for this clonotype. J is TRBJ1-1 and V is TRBV4-1; D uncertain. With 3 bases removed from V and 0 bases from J, the gap between germline ends came to 11 bases. The V gene's germline CDR1 is MGHRA and CDR2 YSYEKL. The CDR3 length is 15 residues. DNA of the CDR3: TGCGCCAGCAGCCAGGGTAAGGGCTTGAACACTGAAGCTTTCTTT. The encoded protein is CASSQGKGLNTEAFF.

The chain employs TRBV5-6 and TRBJ1-1, with a possible D match to TRBD1 (5 bases). The CDR3 runs 14 residues. Germline assignment: CDR1 SGHDT and CDR2 YYEEEE. Between the trimmed V and J ends, which lost 3 bases and 9 bases, there was a span of 18 bases. The CDR3 DNA sequence: TGTGCCAGCAGCTCCGGGACGGAGTTTTTGAAAGCTTTCTTT. It codes for CASSSGTEFLKAFF.

The J gene is TRBJ2-3, the V gene TRBV6-1; TRBD1 might be the D (6 bases). This CDR3 is 15 amino acids long. Germline-derived CDR1 and CDR2 are MNHNS and SASEGT. The V and J ends lost 7 bases and 0 bases respectively, with 14 bases between them. The CDR3: CASTGWDISTDTQYF. The CDR3 coding sequence is TGTGCCAGCACCGGTTGGGACATTAGCACAGATACGCAGTATTTT.

The table lists this clonotype with many counts. The rearrangement uses TRBV20-1 and TRBJ1-5; a weak D match, TRBD1 (5 bases). CDR3 length equals 13 residues. Germline CDR1 and CDR2: DFQATT and SNEGSKA (reference sequence). V lost 4 bases and J lost 6, with 13 bases in between. The CDR3 bases are TGCAGTGCTATAGCAGGGAGGGGTCAGCCCCAGCATTTT. It is translated as CSAIAGRGQPQHF.

The V call is TRBV15, the J call TRBJ2-7, with TRBD2 identical over 11 bases. The CDR3 consists of 15 residues. Germline CDR1 and CDR2: LNHNV and YYDKDF (reference sequence). Trimming took 2 bases from V and 4 from J; bases not matched to a gene: 4. CDR3 in DNA: TGTGCCACCAGCAGACTAGCGGGAGGAAATTACGAGCAGTACTTC. It is translated as CATSRLAGGNYEQYF.

This clonotype was seen a few times. V is TRBV15 and J is TRBJ2-7, with 7 bases fitting TRBD2. The V gene's germline CDR1 is LNHNV and CDR2 YYDKDF (reference sequence). The CDR3 consists of 15 residues. V was pared by 0 bases and J by 1 base, with 3 bases of the junction left unmatched. The CDR3 region is CATSRERESSYEQYF. CDR3 in DNA: TGTGCCACCAGCAGAGAGCGGGAGTCGTCCTACGAGCAGTACTTC.

Many counts were recorded for this clonotype. This sequence joins TRBV29-1 and TRBJ2-7, with 10 bases that match TRBD2. V lost 7 bases, J lost 4 bases, and 10 bases stayed unmatched. The CDR3 length is 14 residues. The germline gives CDR1 SQVTM, CDR2 ANQGSEA. CDR3 residues: CSARLAGVRYEQYF. The CDR3 DNA reads as TGCAGCGCCAGGCTAGCGGGAGTAAGGTACGAGCAGTACTTC.

The chain employs TRBV6-2 or TRBV6-3 and TRBJ2-1, with TRBD2 matching 8 bases. The germline CDR1 and CDR2 sequences are MNHEY and SVGEGT. This CDR3 is built from 12 residues. Germline trimming cut 5 bases from V and 8 bases from J; bases unmatched to any gene: 2. The CDR3 here is CASSRGGYEQFF. The CDR3 DNA sequence: TGTGCCAGCAGTCGGGGGGGGTATGAGCAGTTCTTC.

The chain links TRBV7-9 to TRBJ1-2; 7 bases agree with TRBD1. V lost 1 base to trimming and J lost 4 bases; unmatched junction nucleotides: 9. The germline CDR1 and CDR2 sequences are SEHNR and FQNEAQ (reference sequence). The CDR3 has 16 amino acids. CDR3 bases: TGTGCCAGCAGCTTAGAGGGAGGGACAGATGGCTATGGCTACACCTTC. Its translation: CASSLEGGTDGYGYTF.

The chain uses TRBV28 and TRBJ2-7, with a weak D call TRBD1 (6 bases). The length of the CDR3 is 15 residues. The germline V and J ends were trimmed by 6 bases and 3 bases, with 18 bases remaining between them. Germline-derived CDR1 and CDR2 are MDHEN and SYDVKM. CDR3 in amino acids: CASRGAGRLDYEQYF. As DNA, the CDR3 is TGTGCCAGCAGGGGGGCCGGACGCCTGGACTACGAGCAGTACTTC.

The chain joins TRBV5-1 to TRBJ1-1; D may be TRBD1 (6 bases). V lost 2 bases and J lost 1, with 12 bases in between. Germline V CDR1 and CDR2: SGHRS, YFSETQ. The CDR3 has 15 amino acids. CDR3 protein: CASSLQGAGNTEAFF. CDR3 DNA sequence: TGCGCCAGCAGCTTACAGGGTGCAGGGAACACTGAAGCTTTCTTT.

This clonotype was seen more than once but under ten times. The chain carries TRBV24-1 and TRBJ2-1, with 7 bases that match TRBD1. The CDR3 contains 17 residues. Trimming took 4 bases from V and 2 from J; bases not matched to a gene: 10. Germline assignment: CDR1 KGHDR and CDR2 SFDVKD. CDR3 sequence: CATSDQRQGLPYNEQFF. CDR3 coding DNA: TGTGCCACCAGTGACCAGAGACAGGGCCTCCCCTACAATGAGCAGTTCTTC.

This clonotype was recorded at least ten times. The chain employs TRBV19 and TRBJ1-1; TRBD1 is a possible D gene (5 bases). V shed 2 bases and J shed 0 bases, with 10 bases lying between them. Per germline, CDR1 LNHDA and CDR2 SQIVND (reference sequence). The CDR3 totals 15 residues. DNA for the CDR3: TGTGCCAGTAGTATATCCCAGACAGTGAACACTGAAGCTTTCTTT. Its translation: CASSISQTVNTEAFF.

The chain joins TRBV19 to TRBJ2-7; 10 nucleotides match TRBD2. V dropped 6 bases and J dropped 1; count of bases not matched to a gene: 12. CDR3 length equals 17 residues. Germline V CDR1 and CDR2: LNHDA, SQIVND (reference sequence). The CDR3 is CASSSWGLASGSYEQYF. DNA for the CDR3: TGTGCCAGTAGCTCTTGGGGACTAGCGTCGGGTTCCTACGAGCAGTACTTC. Variable domain in full (rest from reference TRBV19 and TRBJ2-7): DGGITQSPKYLFRKEGQNVTLSCEQNLNHDAMYWYRQDPGQGLRLIYYSQIVNDFQKGDIAEGYSVSREKKESFPLTVTSAQKNPTAFYLCASSSWGLASGSYEQYFGPGTRLTVT.

This chain joins TRBV5-4 and TRBJ2-2; 15 nucleotides line up with TRBD2. CDR3 size: 17 residues. The ends lost 1 base at V and 6 bases at J; junction bases unmatched: 4. Germline lookup yields CDR1 SGHNT and CDR2 YYREEE (reference sequence). CDR3 amino acids: CASSLWGLAGGAGELFF. Written as DNA, the CDR3 is TGTGCCAGCAGCTTGTGGGGACTAGCGGGAGGAGCCGGGGAGCTGTTTTTT.